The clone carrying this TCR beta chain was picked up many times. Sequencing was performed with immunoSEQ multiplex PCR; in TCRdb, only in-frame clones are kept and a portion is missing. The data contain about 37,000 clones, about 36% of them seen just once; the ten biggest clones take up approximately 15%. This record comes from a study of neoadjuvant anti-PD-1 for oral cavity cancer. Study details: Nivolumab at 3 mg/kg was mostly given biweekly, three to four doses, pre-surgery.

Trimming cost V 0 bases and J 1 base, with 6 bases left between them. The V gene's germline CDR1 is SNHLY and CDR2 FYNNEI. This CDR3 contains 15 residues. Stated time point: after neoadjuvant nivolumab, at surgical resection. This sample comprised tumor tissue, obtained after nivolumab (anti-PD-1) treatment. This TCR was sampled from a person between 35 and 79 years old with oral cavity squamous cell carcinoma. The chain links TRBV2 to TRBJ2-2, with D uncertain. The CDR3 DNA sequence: TGTGCCAGCAGTGAAGCGGCGGTGAACACCGGGGAGCTGTTTTTT. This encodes CASSEAAVNTGELFF.